This TCR beta chain was identified during a study of cytomegalovirus exposure and HLA in healthy donors. This CDR3 is built from 16 residues. CDR1 and CDR2 (germline): MNHEY, SMNVEV (reference sequence). V dropped 4 bases and J dropped 0 bases, with 14 bases sitting between them. A single count supports this clone. The PCR employed 60 Vbeta primers together with 13 Jbeta primers. TCRdb keeps only in-frame clones here, not all; method: immunoSEQ multiplex PCR. This sample has approximately 100,000 clones; just over 70% occur once, and the top ten carry approximately 0.74%. The gene calls are TRBV27 and TRBJ2-3; the D gene is possibly TRBD1 (6 bases). This clonotype originated in a boy younger than 18 in good health and CMV-seronegative. The sample was PBMCs. The CDR3 here is CASSSRDISSTDTQYF. The CDR3 nucleotides are TGTGCCAGCAGTTCCCGGGACATATCAAGCACAGATACGCAGTATTTT.